This entry lists 9 T cell receptor beta chains sequenced from one sample in a study of cytomegalovirus exposure and HLA in healthy donors. PCR involved 60 Vbeta and 13 Jbeta primers. TCRdb's copy holds only in-frame clones and misses some; the assay was immunoSEQ multiplex PCR. The sample records approximately 120,000 clones, over 60% being singletons. Material for sequencing was PBMCs. These TCRs come from a woman aged 60-70 years in good health and CMV-seropositive.

The genes are TRBV18 and TRBJ2-3, with D possibly being TRBD1 (6 bases). Looked up from germline, CDR1 is KGHSH and CDR2 is LQKENI. Between the trimmed V and J ends, which lost 2 bases and 4 bases, there was a span of 13 bases. The CDR3 is 15 amino acids. The CDR3 region is CASSPRTGFADTQYF. The DNA of the CDR3 is TGTGCCAGCTCACCAAGAACAGGGTTCGCAGATACGCAGTATTTT.

The rearrangement uses TRBV5-6 and TRBJ1-4; D gene unclear. V dropped 4 bases and J dropped 7 bases, with 17 bases sitting between them. Germline loops: CDR1 SGHDT, CDR2 YYEEEE. There are 15 residues in the CDR3. Here the CDR3 reads CASSRERVRIEKLFF. DNA of the CDR3: TGTGCCAGCAGCCGCGAGAGAGTCAGGATTGAAAAACTGTTTTTT.

This chain connects TRBV5-1 to TRBJ2-1; D not resolved. CDR3 length equals 14 residues. CDR1 is SGHRS, CDR2 YFSETQ, per germline. V dropped 0 bases and J dropped 4 bases, with 8 bases sitting between them. DNA of the CDR3: TGCGCCAGCAGCTTGGACATCTCATACAATGAGCAGTTCTTC. Residues: CASSLDISYNEQFF.

This clone has just a few counts. This chain joins TRBV30 and TRBJ2-3; 9 bases are a match to TRBD2. Germline V gene lookup returns CDR1 GTSNPN and CDR2 SVGIG (reference sequence). The CDR3 is made up of 15 amino acids. V gave up 4 bases and J gave up 4 bases; unmatched junction bases: 9. For the CDR3, the DNA is TGTGCCTGGAAGTTACTTAGCGGGAGAGCAGATACGCAGTATTTT. Translated, it gives CAWKLLSGRADTQYF. The full variable domain, with the rest looked up from reference TRBV30 and TRBJ2-3, is SQTIHQWPATLVQPVGSPLSLECTVEGTSNPNLYWYRQAAGRGLQLLFYSVGIGQISSEVPQNLSASRPQDRQFILSSKKLLLSDSGFYLCAWKLLSGRADTQYFGPGTRLTVL.

The chain is built from TRBV4-2 and TRBJ2-7; 7 bases match TRBD1. V shed 3 bases, J shed 0 bases, and the junction held 5 bases outside the gene matches. The CDR3 is made up of 15 amino acids. Germline CDR1 is LGHNA and CDR2 is YNFKEQ. In nucleotides, the CDR3 is TGTGCCAGCAGCCAGCAGGGGGACCTCTCCTACGAGCAGTACTTC. It translates to CASSQQGDLSYEQYF.

V and J are TRBV4-1 and TRBJ1-5; D unclear. Between the trimmed V and J ends, which lost 0 bases and 10 bases, there was a span of 16 bases. This CDR3 spans 15 amino acids. Germline loops: CDR1 MGHRA, CDR2 YSYEKL. CDR3 sequence reads: CASSQDWAREGPQHF. The CDR3 DNA reads as TGCGCCAGCAGCCAAGACTGGGCACGGGAAGGTCCCCAGCATTTT.

J is TRBJ2-1 and V is TRBV6-4, with 8 bases that match TRBD1. CDR1 MRHNA and CDR2 SNTAGT come from the germline V gene. This CDR3 has 17 amino acids. With V trimmed by 3 bases and J by 0 bases, 7 bases remained unmatched. The CDR3 nucleotides are TGTGCCAGCAGTGAAACCGGGACAGGTTTCTCCTACAATGAGCAGTTCTTC. Protein sequence: CASSETGTGFSYNEQFF.

The V call is TRBV5-1, the J call TRBJ2-3, with 7 nucleotides matching TRBD1. With V trimmed by 4 bases and J by 0 bases, 5 bases remained unmatched. CDR3 size: 15 residues. Looked up from germline, CDR1 is SGHRS and CDR2 is YFSETQ. The CDR3 sequence: CASSPGTVSTDTQYF. As DNA, the CDR3 is TGCGCCAGCAGCCCAGGGACAGTCAGCACAGATACGCAGTATTTT.

V and J are TRBV6-1 and TRBJ1-6, with no clear D. V was pared by 4 bases and J by 4 bases, with 8 bases between. From germline, CDR1 is MNHNS and CDR2 SASEGT. The CDR3 runs to 14 residues. CDR3 DNA sequence: TGTGCCAGCAGTGGAGGGAATTATAATTCACCCCTCCACTTT. Its translation is CASSGGNYNSPLHF.